The T cell receptor beta chain under discussion was sequenced for a study of shared clonotypes between healthy human individuals. Findings and limits, study-wide: Clonotypes shared by all four donors outscored non-shared clonotypes in generation probability. Clonotype sharing among donors was expected to depend on sequencing depth.

Deletions cut 8 bases from V and 0 bases from J, with 21 bases between. The V gene's germline CDR1 is SNHLY and CDR2 FYNNEI. This CDR3 is 17 amino acids long. The assay was immunoSEQ multiplex PCR, and TCRdb's table has in-frame clones only and misses some. The table includes about 680,000 clones, 55% to 85% detected once. This clone showed up just a few times. What it binds is not known. This receptor was obtained from a woman aged 30 to 39 in good health. Sequenced input: memory CD4+ T cells sorted from blood. Specified subset: CD45RA-negative fraction. The chain carries TRBV2 and TRBJ2-3; D perhaps matches TRBD1 (7 bases). The CDR3 nucleotides read TGTGCCAGCGGCCTCCCTCACCAGGGGGGCAGCACAGATACGCAGTATTTT. Its protein is CASGLPHQGGSTDTQYF.